Listed below are T cell receptor beta chains from one sample, sequenced in a study of shared clonotypes between healthy human individuals. Data came from immunoSEQ multiplex PCR; TCRdb stores just in-frame clones and leaves some out. The repertoire holds about 1,500,000 clones, about 96% seen once, with roughly 1.2% in the top ten. Sequencing was performed on naive CD4+ T cells sorted from blood. Receptors were obtained from a man aged 25-45 years in good health. CDR3s include the opening cysteine and the closing phenylalanine or tryptophan. A D gene is named only where the DNA matches it firmly. Size is stated for part of the rows, as once, few or many counts, or as a class when the clone is expanded.

d_call: TRBD1
clone_size: NA
v_call: TRBV4-2
j_call: TRBJ1-2
cdr3_nt: TGTGCCAGCAGCCAAAAAGGGACAGGGTTGGACTATGGCTACACCTTC
cdr3_aa: CASSQKGTGLDYGYTF

d_call: TRBD2
clone_size: NA
v_call: TRBV28
j_call: TRBJ2-5
cdr3_nt: TGTGCCAGCAGTCGGAGCGGGAGTGTCCAAGAGACCCAGTACTTC
cdr3_aa: CASSRSGSVQETQYF

d_call: TRBD2
clone_size: NA
v_call: TRBV29-1
j_call: TRBJ2-1
cdr3_nt: TGCAGCGTCACAGGCGGCGGGAGGGGGTCCTACAATGAGCAGTTCTTC
cdr3_aa: CSVTGGGRGSYNEQFF

d_call: NA
clone_size: NA
v_call: TRBV23-1
j_call: TRBJ1-2
cdr3_nt: TGCGCCAGCAGTCAAACCCTACAGGGTATGGGAGTCTATGGCTACACCTTC
cdr3_aa: CASSQTLQGMGVYGYTF

d_call: NA
clone_size: once
v_call: TRBV5-1
j_call: TRBJ2-6
cdr3_nt: TGCGCCAGCAGCTTAGACAGCAGAACTGGGGCCAACGTCCTGACTTTC
cdr3_aa: CASSLDSRTGANVLTF

d_call: NA
clone_size: NA
v_call: TRBV5-1
j_call: TRBJ1-3
cdr3_nt: TGCGCCAGCAGCCCGGGAGGGCTTGCGGGAAACACCATATATTTT
cdr3_aa: CASSPGGLAGNTIYF

d_call: NA
clone_size: NA
v_call: TRBV11-2
j_call: TRBJ1-2
cdr3_nt: TGTGCCAGCAGCCTCCGGGACGGAGGGCCGGGTGGCTACACCTTC
cdr3_aa: CASSLRDGGPGGYTF

d_call: TRBD1
clone_size: NA
v_call: TRBV6-4
j_call: TRBJ2-3
cdr3_nt: TGTGCCAGCAGTCCCACAGGGGGCGCGACAGATACGCAGTATTTT
cdr3_aa: CASSPTGGATDTQYF

d_call: NA
clone_size: NA
v_call: TRBV28
j_call: TRBJ2-7
cdr3_nt: TGTGCCAGCAGTTTGCGGGACGCCTACGAGCAGTACTTC
cdr3_aa: CASSLRDAYEQYF

d_call: NA
clone_size: NA
v_call: TRBV15
j_call: TRBJ2-7
cdr3_nt: TGTGCCACCAGCATCTTAGTTGGGAGCTCCTACGAGCAGTACTTC
cdr3_aa: CATSILVGSSYEQYF

d_call: NA
clone_size: NA
v_call: TRBV10-2
j_call: TRBJ2-7
cdr3_nt: TGCGCCAGCAGTGAGGGCAACAGGGACCAGTACTTC
cdr3_aa: CASSEGNRDQYF

d_call: TRBD1
clone_size: NA
v_call: TRBV11-2
j_call: TRBJ2-4
cdr3_nt: TGTGCCAGCAGCGCTACACAGGGGGCGAGAAACATTCAGTACTTC
cdr3_aa: CASSATQGARNIQYF

d_call: TRBD2
clone_size: NA
v_call: TRBV5-4
j_call: TRBJ2-7
cdr3_nt: TGTGCCAGCAGCTTGCTGTATAGTTCGCGGGAGGACTACGAGCAGTACTTC
cdr3_aa: CASSLLYSSREDYEQYF

d_call: NA
clone_size: NA
v_call: TRBV9
j_call: TRBJ1-5
cdr3_nt: TGTGCCAGCAGCGGATCCGACCGGGGCAATCAGCCCCAGCATTTT
cdr3_aa: CASSGSDRGNQPQHF

d_call: TRBD2
clone_size: NA
v_call: TRBV9
j_call: TRBJ2-2
cdr3_nt: TGTGCCAGCAGCGTAGAGGGGAGAAATAGCGGGAGGGCCGGCGGGGAGCTGTTTTTT
cdr3_aa: CASSVEGRNSGRAGGELFF

d_call: TRBD1
clone_size: NA
v_call: TRBV9
j_call: TRBJ2-5
cdr3_nt: TGTGCCAGCAGCCCCCGGGGACAGGGAGAAGGGACCCAGTACTTC
cdr3_aa: CASSPRGQGEGTQYF

d_call: NA
clone_size: NA
v_call: TRBV5-1
j_call: TRBJ2-5
cdr3_nt: TGCGCCAGCAGCACCTCAGGGGCCCAAGAGACCCAGTACTTC
cdr3_aa: CASSTSGAQETQYF

d_call: TRBD1
clone_size: NA
v_call: TRBV18
j_call: TRBJ2-3
cdr3_nt: TGTGCCAGCTCACCAAAGGGCCAACCGGGACAGATTCTAGATACGCAGTATTTT
cdr3_aa: CASSPKGQPGQILDTQYF

d_call: NA
clone_size: NA
v_call: TRBV2
j_call: TRBJ1-3
cdr3_nt: TGTGCCAGCAGTGATCCTCGAGTGATCTCTGGAAACACCATATATTTT
cdr3_aa: CASSDPRVISGNTIYF

d_call: TRBD1
clone_size: NA
v_call: TRBV5-4
j_call: TRBJ1-2
cdr3_nt: TGTGCCAGCACCCCCTCCCTTATCCTTGGGACAGGGGGACATGGCTACACCTTC
cdr3_aa: CASTPSLILGTGGHGYTF

d_call: NA
clone_size: NA
v_call: TRBV29-1
j_call: TRBJ1-1
cdr3_nt: TGCAGCGCCACGGGGAGCCCACAGGGATTGGGTTTGTTGGACACTGAAGCTTTCTTT
cdr3_aa: CSATGSPQGLGLLDTEAFF

d_call: TRBD1
clone_size: NA
v_call: TRBV28
j_call: TRBJ1-5
cdr3_nt: TGTGCCAGCAGGCAATCAGGGGGAGCTCAGCCCCAGCATTTT
cdr3_aa: CASRQSGGAQPQHF

d_call: NA
clone_size: NA
v_call: TRBV19
j_call: TRBJ2-1
cdr3_nt: TGTGCCAGTAATAACTACAATGAGCAGTTCTTC
cdr3_aa: CASNNYNEQFF

d_call: TRBD1
clone_size: NA
v_call: TRBV18
j_call: TRBJ2-7
cdr3_nt: TGTGCCAGCTCAACCCGACAGGGGGACGAGCAGTACTTC
cdr3_aa: CASSTRQGDEQYF

d_call: TRBD1
clone_size: NA
v_call: TRBV5-1
j_call: TRBJ2-3
cdr3_nt: TGCGCCAGCAGCTTTGGTAGGGGACAGGGTACAGATACGCAGTATTTT
cdr3_aa: CASSFGRGQGTDTQYF

d_call: TRBD1
clone_size: NA
v_call: TRBV18
j_call: TRBJ2-7
cdr3_nt: TGTGCCAGCTCACCAGACAGGGGGGGTCCCGAGCAGTACTTC
cdr3_aa: CASSPDRGGPEQYF

d_call: TRBD2
clone_size: NA
v_call: TRBV7-3
j_call: TRBJ2-7
cdr3_nt: TGTGCCAGCAGCTTAATGGCGCTAGCGGGAGTCTACGAGCAGTACTTC
cdr3_aa: CASSLMALAGVYEQYF

d_call: TRBD1
clone_size: NA
v_call: TRBV7-2
j_call: TRBJ2-2
cdr3_nt: TGTGCCAGCAGCTTTAAAACAGGGGGCACCGGGGAGCTGTTTTTT
cdr3_aa: CASSFKTGGTGELFF

d_call: NA
clone_size: NA
v_call: TRBV5-1
j_call: TRBJ2-5
cdr3_nt: TGCGCCAGCAGCTTGAAAGGGGATCAAGAGACCCAGTACTTC
cdr3_aa: CASSLKGDQETQYF

d_call: NA
clone_size: once
v_call: TRBV11-2
j_call: TRBJ2-7
cdr3_nt: TGTGCCAGCAGCTTAGATCTGACGGCGGGACTTACAACCTACGAGCAGTACTTC
cdr3_aa: CASSLDLTAGLTTYEQYF

d_call: NA
clone_size: NA
v_call: TRBV5-1
j_call: TRBJ2-5
cdr3_nt: TGCGCCAGCAGCTTGGAATTAGAGACCCAGTACTTC
cdr3_aa: CASSLELETQYF

d_call: NA
clone_size: NA
v_call: TRBV10-2
j_call: TRBJ2-2
cdr3_nt: TGCGCCAGCAGTCAAATTACCGGGGAGCTGTTTTTT
cdr3_aa: CASSQITGELFF

d_call: TRBD1
clone_size: NA
v_call: TRBV6-1
j_call: TRBJ1-2
cdr3_nt: TGTGCCAGCAGGCCCAGGGGGGCTAACTATGGCTACACCTTC
cdr3_aa: CASRPRGANYGYTF

d_call: TRBD1
clone_size: NA
v_call: TRBV19
j_call: TRBJ2-7
cdr3_nt: TGTGCCAGTAGCAGGGGGCAGGGAATCTACGAGCAGTACTTC
cdr3_aa: CASSRGQGIYEQYF

d_call: NA
clone_size: NA
v_call: TRBV5-1
j_call: TRBJ2-5
cdr3_nt: TGCGCCAGCAGCTTGGAGTTAGTAGAAGAGACCCAGTACTTC
cdr3_aa: CASSLELVEETQYF

d_call: NA
clone_size: NA
v_call: TRBV27
j_call: TRBJ2-5
cdr3_nt: TGTGCCAGCAGAAATTTGCGGGGCCAAGAGACCCAGTACTTC
cdr3_aa: CASRNLRGQETQYF

d_call: TRBD2
clone_size: NA
v_call: TRBV10-3
j_call: TRBJ2-2
cdr3_nt: TGTGCCATCAGTGAGGGCGGGAGGGCCACCGGGGAGCTGTTTTTT
cdr3_aa: CAISEGGRATGELFF

d_call: NA
clone_size: NA
v_call: TRBV7-3
j_call: TRBJ2-1
cdr3_nt: TGTGCCAGCAGCTTAGGAAGCAGCTCCTACAATGAGCAGTTCTTC
cdr3_aa: CASSLGSSSYNEQFF

d_call: TRBD2
clone_size: once
v_call: TRBV7-8
j_call: TRBJ2-7
cdr3_nt: TGTGCCAGCAGCTCTCGGGGGCAAGCGGGAGATTACGAGCAGTACTTC
cdr3_aa: CASSSRGQAGDYEQYF

d_call: NA
clone_size: NA
v_call: TRBV20-1
j_call: TRBJ2-3
cdr3_nt: TGCAGTGCTACCCGAGGAGATACGCAGTATTTT
cdr3_aa: CSATRGDTQYF

d_call: NA
clone_size: NA
v_call: TRBV7-3
j_call: TRBJ2-2
cdr3_nt: TGTGCCAGCAGCGCAGCAGGGGCCGGGGAGCTGTTTTTT
cdr3_aa: CASSAAGAGELFF

d_call: NA
clone_size: NA
v_call: TRBV4-1
j_call: TRBJ2-1
cdr3_nt: TGCGCCAGCAGCCAAGTGGCGGGAAGGGATGAGCAGTTCTTC
cdr3_aa: CASSQVAGRDEQFF

d_call: NA
clone_size: NA
v_call: TRBV6-5
j_call: TRBJ2-4
cdr3_nt: TGTGCCAGCAGTTACTCCGGCAACCAAAACATTCAGTACTTC
cdr3_aa: CASSYSGNQNIQYF

d_call: NA
clone_size: once
v_call: TRBV13
j_call: TRBJ2-7
cdr3_nt: TGTGCCAGCAGCTTAGTTAGGCCCGGGACGGTGACCTACGAGCAGTACTTC
cdr3_aa: CASSLVRPGTVTYEQYF

d_call: TRBD1
clone_size: NA
v_call: TRBV7-9
j_call: TRBJ2-5
cdr3_nt: TGTGCCAGCAGCCCACAGGGGGACGCAATGGAGACCCAGTACTTC
cdr3_aa: CASSPQGDAMETQYF

d_call: TRBD1
clone_size: NA
v_call: TRBV6-5
j_call: TRBJ2-3
cdr3_nt: TGTGCCAGCACCCGATTGGGACAGGGGGCAGATACGCAGTATTTT
cdr3_aa: CASTRLGQGADTQYF

d_call: NA
clone_size: NA
v_call: TRBV29-1
j_call: TRBJ2-7
cdr3_nt: TGCAGCGTTGAAGATCAGGGACCTAACTCCTACGAGCAGTACTTC
cdr3_aa: CSVEDQGPNSYEQYF

d_call: NA
clone_size: NA
v_call: TRBV28
j_call: TRBJ1-4
cdr3_nt: TGTGCCAGCAGTTTCTCTTGGAGAAATGAAAAACTGTTTTTT
cdr3_aa: CASSFSWRNEKLFF

d_call: NA
clone_size: NA
v_call: TRBV2
j_call: TRBJ2-7
cdr3_nt: TGTGCCAGCAGTGAAAATCGGGCCTACGAGCAGTACTTC
cdr3_aa: CASSENRAYEQYF

d_call: TRBD1
clone_size: NA
v_call: TRBV10-2
j_call: TRBJ2-1
cdr3_nt: TGCGCCAGCGTACCCGGGACAGTGAGCTCCTACAATGAGCAGTTCTTC
cdr3_aa: CASVPGTVSSYNEQFF

d_call: NA
clone_size: NA
v_call: TRBV10-1
j_call: TRBJ2-2
cdr3_nt: TGCGCCAGCATGCCGACAGTGGGGCCGGGGGAGCTGTTTTTT
cdr3_aa: CASMPTVGPGELFF

d_call: NA
clone_size: NA
v_call: TRBV7-9
j_call: TRBJ1-1
cdr3_nt: TGTGCCAGCAGCCATGAAGGTAACACTGAAGCTTTCTTT
cdr3_aa: CASSHEGNTEAFF

d_call: TRBD2
clone_size: NA
v_call: TRBV9
j_call: TRBJ2-1
cdr3_nt: TGTGCCAGCAGCGAGGGACTAGCGGGAGCTCTGAGCAATGAGCAGTTCTTC
cdr3_aa: CASSEGLAGALSNEQFF

d_call: NA
clone_size: NA
v_call: TRBV4-2
j_call: TRBJ2-3
cdr3_nt: TGTGCCAGCAGCCAAGGTCGAACTGGACTCTCCACAGATACGCAGTATTTT
cdr3_aa: CASSQGRTGLSTDTQYF